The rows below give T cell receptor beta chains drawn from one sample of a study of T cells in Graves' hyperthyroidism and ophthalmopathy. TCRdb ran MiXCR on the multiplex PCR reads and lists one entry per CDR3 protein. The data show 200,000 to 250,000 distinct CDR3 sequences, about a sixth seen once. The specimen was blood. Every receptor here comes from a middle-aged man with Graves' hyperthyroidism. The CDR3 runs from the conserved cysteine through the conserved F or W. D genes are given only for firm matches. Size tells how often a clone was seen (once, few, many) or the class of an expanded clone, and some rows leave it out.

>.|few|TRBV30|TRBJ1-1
TGTGCCTGGACCCCGGAGGGCTACCGGAGTTGGGACACTGAAGCTTTCTTT
CAWTPEGYRSWDTEAFF
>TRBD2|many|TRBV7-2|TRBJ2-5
TGTGCCAGCAGCTTAGGAGCGGGGTCAGAGACCCAGTACTTC
CASSLGAGSETQYF
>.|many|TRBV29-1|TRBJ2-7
TGCAGCGTTGAAGTTCCTTCGTCATACGAGCAGTACTTC
CSVEVPSSYEQYF
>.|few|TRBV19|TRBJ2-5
TGTGCCAGTAGTATAAGTGGGGAGACCCAGTACTTC
CASSISGETQYF
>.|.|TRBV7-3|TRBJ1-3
TGTGCCACCGGAACAGGCTCTGGGAACACCATATATTTT
CATGTGSGNTIYF
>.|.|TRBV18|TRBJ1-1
TGTGCCAGCTCACCACGCGGGTACCCCGAGACTGAAGCTTTCTTT
CASSPRGYPETEAFF
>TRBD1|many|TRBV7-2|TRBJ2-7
TGTGCCAGCAGCGCCATCGGGACAGCCTCCTACGAGCAGTACTTC
CASSAIGTASYEQYF
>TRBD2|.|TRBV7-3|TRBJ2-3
TGTGCCAGCAGCCGACTAGCGGGGGGGCCCCCAGATACGCAGTATTTT
CASSRLAGGPPDTQYF
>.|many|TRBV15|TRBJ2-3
TGTGCCACCAGCAGAGAGGTTAGCACAGATACGCAGTATTTT
CATSREVSTDTQYF
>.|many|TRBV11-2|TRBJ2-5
TGTGCCAGCAGCTTCACGCGGGGAGCCCAAGAGACCCAGTACTTC
CASSFTRGAQETQYF
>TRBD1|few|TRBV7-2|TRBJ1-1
TGTGCCAGCAGCTCTTGGACAGGCAGGGGCACTGAAGCTTTCTTT
CASSSWTGRGTEAFF
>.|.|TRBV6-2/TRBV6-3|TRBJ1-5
TGTGCCAGCAGTCGGATCAATCAGCCCCAGCATTTT
CASSRINQPQHF
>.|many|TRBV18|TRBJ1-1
TGTGCCAGCTCGCCCGACAACCCAAACGTGAACACTGAAGCTTTCTTT
CASSPDNPNVNTEAFF
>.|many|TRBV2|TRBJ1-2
TGTGCCAGCAGTGAAGCGAACAGGGCCTATGGCTACACCTTC
CASSEANRAYGYTF
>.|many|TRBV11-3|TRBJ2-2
TGTGCCAGCAGCCCGGGGACAAGTGACGGGGAGCTGTTTTTT
CASSPGTSDGELFF
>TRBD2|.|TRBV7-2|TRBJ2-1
TGTGCCAGCAGCTTAGGGGACTACCGCTACAATGAGCAGTTCTTC
CASSLGDYRYNEQFF
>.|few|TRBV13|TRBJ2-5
TGTGCCAGCAGCTATTCCGGACTGGTTCCGGGAGAGACCCAGTACTTC
CASSYSGLVPGETQYF
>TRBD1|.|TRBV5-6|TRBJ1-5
TGTGCCAGCAGCAAGACCGGGACAGGGGTGAGGCCCCAGCATTTT
CASSKTGTGVRPQHF
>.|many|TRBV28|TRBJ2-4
TGTGCCAGCAGTAGGGAGTCCAAAAACATTCAGTACTTC
CASSRESKNIQYF
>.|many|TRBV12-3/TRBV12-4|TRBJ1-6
TGTGCCAGCAGTTTGACAGATTTAGGGAATTCACCCCTCCACTTT
CASSLTDLGNSPLHF
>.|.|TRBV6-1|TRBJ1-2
TGTGCCAGCAGTCCAACAAGGGGTACGAGGGATGGCTACACCTTC
CASSPTRGTRDGYTF
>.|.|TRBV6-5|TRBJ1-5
TGTGCCAGCAGTTCGGAGGGGGTAAGCAATCAGCCCCAGCATTTT
CASSSEGVSNQPQHF
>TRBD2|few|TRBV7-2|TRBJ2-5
TGTGCCAGCAGCCCGGGGGGGGCCACGGGGGAGACCCAGTACTTC
CASSPGGATGETQYF
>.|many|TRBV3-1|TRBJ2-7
TGTGCCAGCAGCCATGGACCCCGAAGAGAGCAGTACTTC
CASSHGPRREQYF
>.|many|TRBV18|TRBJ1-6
TGTGCCAGCTCACCAGCTGACAGACATAATTCACCCCTCCACTTT
CASSPADRHNSPLHF
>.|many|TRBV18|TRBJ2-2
TGTGCCAGCTCACAAGGGGACGGGACCGGGGAGCTGTTTTTT
CASSQGDGTGELFF
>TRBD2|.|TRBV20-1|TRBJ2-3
TGCAGTGCTAGATATCAGCAAGCGACTAGCGGGATGGATACGCAGTATTTT
CSARYQQATSGMDTQYF
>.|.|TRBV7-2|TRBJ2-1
TGTGCCAGCAGCTTAGGAGGAAGGGGTGGTGGGAGCTACAATGAGCAGTTCTTC
CASSLGGRGGGSYNEQFF
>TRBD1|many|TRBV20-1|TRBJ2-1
TGCAGTGCTAAGGGACAGGGAGTGAATGAGCAGTTCTTC
CSAKGQGVNEQFF
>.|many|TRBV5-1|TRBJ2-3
TGCGCCAGCAGGTCGCAAGGTGGGGGAGCAGATACGCAGTATTTT
CASRSQGGGADTQYF
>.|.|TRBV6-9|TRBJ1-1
TGTGCCAGCGGTTACCGGGGGGGGAACACTGAAGCTTTCTTT
CASGYRGGNTEAFF
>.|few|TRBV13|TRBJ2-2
TGTGCCAGCAGCTTAGGGCAGGCCCGCACCGGGGAGCTGTTTTTT
CASSLGQARTGELFF
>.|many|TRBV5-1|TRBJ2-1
TGCGCCAGCAGCCCAGGTCAGGGGATCTACAATGAGCAGTTCTTC
CASSPGQGIYNEQFF
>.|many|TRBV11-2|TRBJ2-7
TGTGCCAGCAGCCCCCCGGACAAATCCTACGAGCAGTACTTC
CASSPPDKSYEQYF
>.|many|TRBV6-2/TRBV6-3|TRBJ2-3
TGTGCCAGCAGCCCCAGGGGACCCACAGATACGCAGTATTTT
CASSPRGPTDTQYF
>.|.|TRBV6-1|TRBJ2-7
TGTGCCAGCAGAGGGGGCGGGAAGAGCTCCTACGAGCAGTACTTC
CASRGGGKSSYEQYF
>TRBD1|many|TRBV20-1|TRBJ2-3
TGCAGTGCCGGGACAGACACAGATACGCAGTATTTT
CSAGTDTDTQYF
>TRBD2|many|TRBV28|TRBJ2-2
TGTGCCAGCAGTTCAATCGGGGGTAGCGGGGGCACCGGGGAGCTGTTTTTT
CASSSIGGSGGTGELFF
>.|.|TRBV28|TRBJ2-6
TGTGCCAGCAGTCGTCGTGTTCTTGGGGCCAACGTCCTGACTTTC
CASSRRVLGANVLTF
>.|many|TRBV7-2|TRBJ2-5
TGTGCCAGCAGCTTACGGGGGCGGTCAGGGGAGACCCAGTACTTC
CASSLRGRSGETQYF
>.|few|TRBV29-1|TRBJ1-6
TGCAGCTCCCGGACACCTAATTCACCCCTCCACTTT
CSSRTPNSPLHF
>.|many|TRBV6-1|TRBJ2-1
TGTGCCACCACCGCCTCATCAGGGAGCTCCTACAATGAGCAGTTCTTC
CATTASSGSSYNEQFF
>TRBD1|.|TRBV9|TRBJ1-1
TGTGCCAGCAGCGGACAGGGGGTAAGCACTGAAGCTTTCTTT
CASSGQGVSTEAFF
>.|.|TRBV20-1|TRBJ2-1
TGCAGTGCTAGAGATACCGGGGCCCAGGGCCCTAATGAGCAGTTCTTC
CSARDTGAQGPNEQFF
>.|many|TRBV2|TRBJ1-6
TGTGCCAGCAGTGGGCTTGGCGGCGGGGGTAATTCACCCCTCCACTTT
CASSGLGGGGNSPLHF